This entry features one TCR beta chain sequence. Its antigen is not identified. The data stem from a study of beta chain features in type 1 diabetes. Turning to the study itself: Healthy donors resembled patients in age, gender and cell yields. Findings and limits, study-wide: TCRB CDR3s from Type 1 diabetes patients were moderately but significantly shorter in all four CD4+ subsets. Compared to healthy donors, patients appeared to have naive, central memory and Treg TCRB repertoires that were more alike.

Germline V CDR1 and CDR2: ENHRY, SYGVKD. After removal of 7 bases from V and 0 bases from J, the junction contained 7 bases not matched to a gene. The CDR3 sequence is 16 residues long. What was sequenced were expressed TCRB transcripts, since all of the isolated RNA had been reverse transcribed. Sequencing used immunoSEQ multiplex PCR; TCRdb keeps in-frame clones, though not all of them. The sample holds about half a million clones; around 30% are singletons and the top ten take about 0.065%. This chain links TRBV10-3 with TRBJ2-3; 10 bases map to TRBD2. The receptor's source is a man aged 18 to 30 in good health. Sequenced sample: naive CD4+ T cells from blood. The CDR3 DNA sequence: TGTGCCATCACTCCCGGACTAGCGGTGAGCACAGATACGCAGTATTTT. This translates into CAITPGLAVSTDTQYF.